This T cell receptor (beta chain) appears in the sequencing data of a study of blood T cell repertoires in COVID-19 (dated by TCRdb to 2020 to 2022). Context from the whole study: The collaborator samples originated in the United States, Italy and Spain and spanned the acute and convalescent phases of COVID-19. The repertoires were made available in a free public database intended to serve as a resource for research on the immune response to SARS-CoV-2. The samples were drawn from two sources: the first 160 participants of the ongoing ImmuneRACE study, and approximately 1,300 subjects contributed by 6 global collaborators. The dataset comprised deeply sampled blood TCRbeta repertoires from subjects exposed to, actively infected with, or recovered from COVID-19. Where available, HLA class I and class II types were obtained from metadata supplied by the sample provider rather than from assay-based typing. The prospective study material was composed of cDNA or gDNA derived from T cells, B-cell-depleted T cells, or PBMCs. Sample metadata almost always included a de-identified subject ID, COVID-19 status, age in years and sex.

The paper as a whole reports these results and caveats: How much clinical and demographic metadata was included differed by source and by participant, and the metadata was provided uncurated.

TCRbeta CDR3 regions were amplified from genomic DNA using the immunoSEQ Assay, a bias-controlled multiplex PCR. For the original study's pipeline: Within the assay, amplification of reference gene primers was used to estimate how many nucleated cells each sample contained. To quantify the absolute abundance of each unique TCRbeta CDR3 rearrangement, sequence reads were collapsed and filtered. For each sample, productive Simpson clonality was calculated as the square root of Simpson's diversity index over productive rearrangements. TCRdb mirrors the immuneACCESS table, restricted to in-frame sequences. Some clones are absent from its copies; in checked studies, under half trace to an unresolved V gene, and the reason for the others is unknown. V and J calls and clone size are copied from that table; D and trimming were computed from the DNA. The sample table lists tens of thousands of clones, approximately 78% of them with a count of one. The ten largest clones capture around 7.3% of the sample.

In the germline V gene, CDR1 corresponds to SNHLY and CDR2 to FYNNEI. Inclusive of the bounding cysteine and phenylalanine, the CDR3 is 17 residues long. Solely the CDR3 DNA is kept, with 51 bases framed from the first base. The junction shows trimming of 0 bases on V and 7 bases on J, plus 19 bases between the germline ends. Collaborating institutions collected whole blood in K2EDTA tubes following their own protocols. For TCRbeta analysis, collaborators shipped samples in one of three forms: frozen whole blood, isolated PBMCs, or DNA extracted from either of those sample types. Worth noting for this clone: The target of this receptor is not known. No much larger clone is present one base from it, and per-base qualities are unavailable.

The TCR originated in a man between 50 and 59 years old with active or convalescent COVID-19. Sequenced material: peripheral blood. The V and J genes are TRBV2 and TRBJ1-5; a weak D assignment points to TRBD1 (6 bases agree). The nucleotides read TGTGCCAGCAGTGAAGCTAGGGGGGGCGCGGGTAACCAGCCCCAGCATTTT. Its protein is CASSEARGGAGNQPQHF.